The present T cell receptor (beta chain) was sequenced within a study of metastatic and nonmetastatic thyroid tumors. Study in general: The study looked at repertoires side by side in blood and in tumor or nodule tissue from malignant and benign thyroid patients.

This clone was recorded many times. No patient had received any treatment before thyroid surgery. From germline, CDR1 is LGHNT and CDR2 FRNRAP. Germline trimming cut 3 bases from V and 5 bases from J; bases unmatched to any gene: 8. There are 16 residues in the CDR3. MiXCR was used by TCRdb to re-call the PCR reads. The sample shows about 30,000 clones, approximately 4% of them seen only once. This clonotype was sampled from a female donor with papillary thyroid cancer or a benign thyroid nodule (not recorded which). Some clones in this sample may be carry-over from other donors' samples. The V and J genes are TRBV12-5 and TRBJ2-5, with 11 bases lining up with TRBD1. What was sequenced was blood. The CDR3 region has the DNA TGTGCTAGTGGTTTTAGGGACAGGGGGAGCGTTGAGACCCAGTACTTC. The encoded protein is CASGFRDRGSVETQYF.